Listed below are T cell receptor beta chains from one sample, sequenced in a study of vaccination and CD4 T cells after COVID-19. TCRdb reprocessed the PCR reads with MiXCR, giving one entry per CDR3 protein. Of about 15,000 distinct CDR3 sequences listed, around 48% are singletons. Their antigen targets remain unknown. What was sequenced was CD4+ T cells from blood, cultured in vitro. The source is a human donor who had recovered from COVID-19. Both conserved end residues are part of each CDR3. Fields, in order: V gene, D gene, clone size, J gene, CDR3 protein, CDR3 DNA. A D gene is named only where the DNA matches it firmly. Expanded clones get a size class; other rows say once, few or many, or leave the size out.

v_call: TRBV24-1
d_call: .
clone_size: .
j_call: TRBJ2-2
cdr3_aa: CATSDRQGNTGELFF
cdr3_nt: TGTGCCACCAGTGATCGGCAGGGAAACACCGGGGAGCTGTTTTTT

v_call: TRBV28
d_call: .
clone_size: .
j_call: TRBJ2-7
cdr3_aa: CASSNHRGDRPSYEQYF
cdr3_nt: TGTGCCAGCAGTAACCACCGGGGGGACAGGCCGTCCTACGAGCAGTACTTC

v_call: TRBV5-4
d_call: TRBD1
clone_size: .
j_call: TRBJ2-3
cdr3_aa: CASSPGYGTGGTDTQYF
cdr3_nt: TGTGCCAGCAGCCCCGGTTATGGGACAGGGGGCACAGATACGCAGTATTTT

v_call: TRBV20-1
d_call: TRBD2
clone_size: few
j_call: TRBJ2-1
cdr3_aa: CSARGLAGNEQFF
cdr3_nt: TGCAGTGCTAGGGGACTAGCGGGCAATGAGCAGTTCTTC

v_call: TRBV7-2
d_call: .
clone_size: .
j_call: TRBJ1-1
cdr3_aa: CASSLQGWTEAFF
cdr3_nt: TGTGCCAGCAGCTTGCAGGGGTGGACTGAAGCTTTCTTT

v_call: TRBV6-2/TRBV6-3
d_call: TRBD1
clone_size: .
j_call: TRBJ1-2
cdr3_aa: CASKTSGGDGYTF
cdr3_nt: TGTGCCAGCAAGACGTCAGGGGGGGATGGCTACACCTTC

v_call: TRBV7-6
d_call: TRBD1
clone_size: .
j_call: TRBJ2-3
cdr3_aa: CASSSRGGISTDTQYF
cdr3_nt: TGTGCCAGCAGCTCTAGAGGGGGCATTAGCACAGATACGCAGTATTTT

v_call: TRBV20-1
d_call: .
clone_size: few
j_call: TRBJ2-2
cdr3_aa: CSARAWGGLGGELFF
cdr3_nt: TGCAGTGCAAGGGCATGGGGCGGGTTAGGCGGGGAGCTGTTTTTT

v_call: TRBV18
d_call: .
clone_size: .
j_call: TRBJ1-1
cdr3_aa: CASSPQGSENTEAFF
cdr3_nt: TGTGCCAGCTCACCTCAGGGGTCGGAGAACACTGAAGCTTTCTTT

v_call: TRBV5-4
d_call: TRBD1
clone_size: .
j_call: TRBJ1-2
cdr3_aa: CASSSPGDRNYGYTF
cdr3_nt: TGTGCCAGCAGCTCCCCGGGGGACAGAAACTATGGCTACACCTTC

v_call: TRBV7-8
d_call: .
clone_size: few
j_call: TRBJ2-7
cdr3_aa: CASSFDQGEQYF
cdr3_nt: TGTGCCAGCAGCTTTGACCAAGGGGAGCAGTACTTC

v_call: TRBV20-1
d_call: .
clone_size: medium-sized
j_call: TRBJ2-7
cdr3_aa: CSARSRGYLTYEQYF
cdr3_nt: TGCAGTGCTAGGTCCCGGGGCTACTTGACCTACGAGCAGTACTTC

v_call: TRBV11-3
d_call: TRBD2
clone_size: .
j_call: TRBJ2-5
cdr3_aa: CASSKGLAGGSQETQYF
cdr3_nt: TGTGCCAGCAGCAAGGGACTAGCGGGAGGATCCCAAGAGACCCAGTACTTC

v_call: TRBV27
d_call: TRBD1
clone_size: .
j_call: TRBJ2-5
cdr3_aa: CASRGQGRETQYF
cdr3_nt: TGTGCCAGCAGAGGACAGGGTAGGGAGACCCAGTACTTC

v_call: TRBV6-2/TRBV6-3
d_call: .
clone_size: .
j_call: TRBJ1-1
cdr3_aa: CASSLWRAEAFF
cdr3_nt: TGTGCCAGCAGCCTGTGGAGGGCTGAAGCTTTCTTT

v_call: TRBV6-5
d_call: .
clone_size: .
j_call: TRBJ1-6
cdr3_aa: CASSSGADRGSPLHF
cdr3_nt: TGTGCCAGCAGTTCGGGGGCGGACAGAGGATCACCCCTCCACTTT

v_call: TRBV7-7
d_call: TRBD2
clone_size: once
j_call: TRBJ2-3
cdr3_aa: CASSSGLAGGDTQYF
cdr3_nt: TGTGCTAGCAGCTCAGGACTAGCGGGAGGTGATACGCAGTATTTT

v_call: TRBV4-2
d_call: .
clone_size: few
j_call: TRBJ1-5
cdr3_aa: CASSRLLGQPQHF
cdr3_nt: TGTGCCAGCAGCCGGCTATTAGGTCAGCCCCAGCATTTT

v_call: TRBV6-2/TRBV6-3
d_call: TRBD1
clone_size: few
j_call: TRBJ1-1
cdr3_aa: CASSYSSPKGAMQNTEAFF
cdr3_nt: TGTGCCAGCAGTTACTCATCGCCGAAGGGGGCGATGCAGAACACTGAAGCTTTCTTT

v_call: TRBV24-1
d_call: .
clone_size: .
j_call: TRBJ1-5
cdr3_aa: CATSDPSSNQPQHF
cdr3_nt: TGTGCCACCAGTGACCCCTCATCGAATCAGCCCCAGCATTTT

v_call: TRBV11-2
d_call: .
clone_size: once
j_call: TRBJ1-6
cdr3_aa: CASSLERVGSPLHF
cdr3_nt: TGTGCCAGCAGCCTCGAGAGGGTAGGATCACCCCTCCACTTT

v_call: TRBV11-3
d_call: .
clone_size: few
j_call: TRBJ1-5
cdr3_aa: CASSLSGQGNQPQHF
cdr3_nt: TGTGCCAGCAGCTTGTCGGGGCAGGGCAATCAGCCCCAGCATTTT

v_call: TRBV19
d_call: .
clone_size: once
j_call: TRBJ2-3
cdr3_aa: CASSSGATTDTQYF
cdr3_nt: TGTGCCAGTAGTTCGGGGGCGACCACAGATACGCAGTATTTT

v_call: TRBV9
d_call: .
clone_size: .
j_call: TRBJ2-3
cdr3_aa: CASSPGHSTDTQYF
cdr3_nt: TGTGCCAGCAGCCCCGGACATTCCACAGATACGCAGTATTTT

v_call: TRBV10-3
d_call: .
clone_size: few
j_call: TRBJ1-5
cdr3_aa: CAISESQVSNQPQHF
cdr3_nt: TGTGCCATCAGTGAGTCCCAGGTTAGCAATCAGCCCCAGCATTTT

v_call: TRBV6-2/TRBV6-3
d_call: .
clone_size: few
j_call: TRBJ2-5
cdr3_aa: CASSYSGREKETQYF
cdr3_nt: TGTGCCAGCAGTTACTCCGGCAGGGAGAAAGAGACCCAGTACTTC

v_call: TRBV19
d_call: .
clone_size: .
j_call: TRBJ2-5
cdr3_aa: CASSRGLASQETQYF
cdr3_nt: TGTGCCAGTAGTAGAGGGCTAGCCTCCCAAGAGACCCAGTACTTC

v_call: TRBV15
d_call: TRBD2
clone_size: .
j_call: TRBJ2-3
cdr3_aa: CATSKPGLAGTDTQYF
cdr3_nt: TGTGCCACCAGCAAACCGGGACTAGCGGGCACAGATACGCAGTATTTT

v_call: TRBV27
d_call: TRBD1
clone_size: few
j_call: TRBJ2-7
cdr3_aa: CASRAGGGEQYF
cdr3_nt: TGTGCCAGCAGGGCAGGGGGTGGCGAGCAGTACTTC